This T cell receptor beta chain was captured by sequencing in a study of immune evolution from preneoplasia to lung adenocarcinoma. The V gene lost 4 bases and the J gene lost 4 bases, with 10 bases spanning the gap. Germline CDR1 and CDR2: MDHEN and SYDVKM. The CDR3 has 13 amino acids. Clones were read by immunoSEQ multiplex PCR, and TCRdb kept only the in-frame ones, dropping some. The sample contains roughly 2,000 clones, 85% of which appear only once. The sequence was obtained from a person aged 60-80 years with lung adenocarcinoma. Sample: FFPE adjacent normal lung tissue. The gene calls are TRBV28 and TRBJ1-2; no definite D call. CDR3 amino acids: CASSSHPIYGYTF. DNA of the CDR3: TGTGCCAGCAGTTCCCATCCTATCTATGGCTACACCTTC.